These 13 T cell receptor beta chains came from one sample sequenced in a study of cytotoxic CD8 clonotypes in ibrutinib-treated CLL. The data were produced by immunoSEQ multiplex PCR, yet TCRdb's version contains in-frame clones alone and is incomplete. The sample records roughly 160,000 clones, around 80% being singletons. The input for sequencing was PBMCs, taken after 24 months of ibrutinib treatment. Every receptor here comes from a human donor with chronic lymphocytic leukemia.

V and J are TRBV6-5 and TRBJ1-3; D remains unclear. The CDR3 contains 14 residues. Trimming cost V 0 bases and J 0 bases, with 3 bases left between them. The germline V gene has CDR1 MNHEY and CDR2 SVGAGI. Written as DNA, the CDR3 is TGTGCCAGCAGTTACTCGTACTCTGGAAACACCATATATTTT. As protein: CASSYSYSGNTIYF.

This chain uses TRBV30 with TRBJ1-5, with 9 bases matching TRBD1. From germline, CDR1 is GTSNPN and CDR2 SVGIG (reference sequence). The CDR3 has 16 residues. The V gene end was trimmed by 0 bases and the J gene end by 6 bases; junction bases not matched to a gene: 9. The CDR3 region has the DNA TGTGCCTGGAGTGTACAGGGGGCAATGAGGATTCAGCCCCAGCATTTT. Its protein is CAWSVQGAMRIQPQHF.

The CDR3 reads CASSLAPGQGDYEQYF. In DNA, the CDR3 is TGTGCCAGCAGCTTAGCTCCGGGACAGGGAGACTACGAGCAGTACTTC. The chain links TRBV11-1 to TRBJ2-7; 9 nucleotides line up with TRBD1. The germline V gene has CDR1 SGHAT and CDR2 FQDESV (reference sequence). V lost 0 bases and J lost 3; bases outside the gene matches: 6. The CDR3 is made up of 16 amino acids.

The chain uses TRBV6-1 and TRBJ1-3; maybe TRBD1 (5 bases). Germline loops: CDR1 MNHNS, CDR2 SASEGT. CDR3 length: 15 residues. Trimming stripped 4 bases from V and 4 bases from J, with 14 bases between. The CDR3 loop is CASSGRGAGGNTIYF. CDR3 bases: TGTGCCAGCAGTGGTAGGGGAGCGGGAGGAAACACCATATATTTT.

This clone was recorded many times. The chain has TRBV10-3 and TRBJ2-5, with 9 bases identical to TRBD2. The CDR3 has 16 amino acids. Trimming cost V 6 bases and J 4 bases; bases outside gene matches: 12. From germline, CDR1 is ENHRY and CDR2 SYGVKD. CDR3 in amino acids: CAISPKGSGGGETQYF. Here the CDR3 DNA reads TGTGCCATCAGCCCCAAGGGTAGCGGGGGAGGAGAGACCCAGTACTTC.

The chain recombines TRBV19 with TRBJ2-1; TRBD1 agrees at 9 bases. The CDR3 sequence is 14 residues long. Germline CDR1 is LNHDA and CDR2 is SQIVND (reference sequence). V trimming: 7 bases; J trimming: 6 bases; junction bases outside the gene matches: 7. CDR3 sequence: CASTGTGFRNEQFF. The CDR3 region has the DNA TGTGCCAGTACCGGGACAGGGTTTCGCAATGAGCAGTTCTTC.

V is TRBV6-5 and J is TRBJ1-2; D is uncertain. This CDR3 has 14 residues. V lost 5 bases and J 2 bases, leaving 12 bases between the germline ends. Germline CDR1 is MNHEY and CDR2 is SVGAGI. DNA for the CDR3: TGTGCCAGCAGTGAATTGTGGCAAAACTATGGCTACACCTTC. It translates to CASSELWQNYGYTF.

This clone appeared a few times. The chain links TRBV5-1 to TRBJ2-5, with TRBD2 matching 9 bases. From germline, CDR1 is SGHRS and CDR2 YFSETQ. V dropped 4 bases and J dropped 4; count of bases not matched to a gene: 8. The CDR3 covers 15 residues. The DNA for the CDR3 is TGCGCCAGCAGCGCAGGGGCAGCGGGGGGAGAGACCCAGTACTTC. Translation gives CASSAGAAGGETQYF.

This chain joins TRBV5-8 and TRBJ1-3; D perhaps matches TRBD1 (5 bases). In germline, CDR1 is SGHTS, CDR2 YDEGEE. This CDR3 spans 16 amino acids. Trimming took off 0 bases at V and 4 bases at J, with 14 bases between the two ends. The CDR3 DNA reads as TGTGCCAGCAGCTTGGCTGGGACCCATCGAGGAAACACCATATATTTT. This encodes CASSLAGTHRGNTIYF.

V usage is TRBV27 and J usage is TRBJ1-1; 12 bases fit TRBD1. The germline CDR1 and CDR2 sequences are MNHEY and SMNVEV (reference sequence). V gave up 6 bases and J gave up 5 bases; unmatched junction bases: 10. The CDR3 is 16 residues long. Here the CDR3 reads CASRQPGQGARTEAFF. CDR3 DNA: TGTGCCAGCAGACAACCGGGACAGGGGGCGCGAACTGAAGCTTTCTTT.

The chain uses TRBV18 and TRBJ1-1; D gene ambiguous. CDR3 size: 14 residues. The V gene lost 2 bases and the J gene lost 3 bases, with 10 bases spanning the gap. Germline CDR1 KGHSH, CDR2 LQKENI. DNA of the CDR3: TGTGCCAGCTCACCAGGGCAACCCGACACTGAAGCTTTCTTT. This codes for CASSPGQPDTEAFF.

Here the CDR3 DNA reads TGTGCCAGCAGCTTGGAGAGGGGAGTCACTGAAGCTTTCTTT. This translates into CASSLERGVTEAFF. This chain links TRBV5-4 with TRBJ1-1; TRBD1 is a possible D gene (5 bases). Germline V gene lookup returns CDR1 SGHNT and CDR2 YYREEE (reference sequence). V was trimmed by 0 bases and J by 4 bases, leaving 10 bases between them. This CDR3 contains 14 residues.

This clone was seen a single time. This chain uses TRBV11-2 with TRBJ2-1; 8 nucleotides match TRBD1. The CDR3 length is 15 residues. J gave up 6 bases and V 6 bases, and 10 bases lay outside the gene matches. CDR1 is SGHAT and CDR2 is FQNNGV in the germline V gene. CDR3 DNA sequence: TGTGCCAGCAGAGCAGGGGGCGCAGCTGGCAATGAGCAGTTCTTC. Translated, it gives CASRAGGAAGNEQFF.